A selection of T cell receptor beta chains follows, all from one sample in a study of graft-versus-host responses after intestinal transplantation. No antigens are known for them. Libraries were prepared by immunoSEQ multiplex PCR; TCRdb keeps only in-frame clonotypes and omits some of them. The table shows tens of thousands of clones, with roughly 93% occurring only once. The sample was unstimulated CD4+ T cells sorted from spleen or lymph node cells, taken before transplant. The origin of the receptors is a human donor who was the organ donor for an intestinal transplant. The CDR3 runs from the conserved cysteine through the conserved F or W. A D gene is named only where the DNA matches it firmly. Clone size is stated in some rows and not others, as once, few, many or a class when expanded.

d_gene	v_gene	j_gene	abundance	CDR3aa	CDR3nt
-	TRBV7-9	TRBJ2-5	-	CASSLDGTYRETQYF	TGTGCCAGCAGCTTAGACGGGACATATAGGGAGACCCAGTACTTC
-	TRBV29-1	TRBJ2-5	-	CSVVRQRQETQYF	TGCAGCGTTGTTCGACAGCGTCAAGAGACCCAGTACTTC
-	TRBV30	TRBJ2-2	-	CAWSGGKGTGELFF	TGTGCCTGGAGTGGGGGGAAGGGCACCGGGGAGCTGTTTTTT
-	TRBV7-2	TRBJ1-5	-	CASSLDGGSNQPQHF	TGTGCCAGCAGCTTAGATGGGGGGAGCAATCAGCCCCAGCATTTT
TRBD1	TRBV7-8	TRBJ1-2	-	CASSLGGQGYGYTF	TGTGCCAGCAGCTTAGGGGGACAGGGCTATGGCTACACCTTC
TRBD1	TRBV9	TRBJ2-1	-	CASSSRRAQGQGAHNEQFF	TGTGCCAGCAGCTCGCGTAGGGCCCAGGGACAGGGGGCCCACAATGAGCAGTTCTTC
-	TRBV11-1	TRBJ2-2	once	CASSKIGELFF	TGTGCCAGCAGTAAGATCGGGGAGCTGTTTTTT
TRBD1	TRBV5-1	TRBJ2-7	-	CASSSDRAYEQYF	TGCGCCAGCAGCTCGGACAGGGCCTACGAGCAGTACTTC
-	TRBV1	TRBJ2-5	-	CTSSQDWVQETQYF	TGCACCAGCAGCCAAGATTGGGTCCAAGAGACCCAGTACTTC
-	TRBV19	TRBJ1-6	-	CASSRLSNSPLHF	TGTGCCAGTAGCAGACTCTCCAATTCACCCCTCCACTTT
-	TRBV5-1	TRBJ1-1	-	CASSSSGVPDTEAFF	TGCGCCAGCAGCTCGTCAGGGGTTCCGGACACTGAAGCTTTCTTT
-	TRBV27	TRBJ1-1	-	CASTGRAQAFF	TGTGCCAGCACCGGGCGGGCACAGGCTTTCTTT
-	TRBV5-1	TRBJ1-6	-	CASSFARDSYNSPLHF	TGCGCCAGCAGCTTTGCCCGGGATTCCTATAATTCACCCCTCCACTTT
TRBD2	TRBV5-4	TRBJ2-2	-	CASSLGQRGDTGELFF	TGTGCCAGCAGCTTGGGGCAGCGGGGGGACACCGGGGAGCTGTTTTTT
TRBD2	TRBV7-9	TRBJ2-1	-	CASSLPGTSLFF	TGTGCCAGCAGCTTACCAGGGACTAGTTTGTTCTTC
-	TRBV5-1	TRBJ2-2	once	CASSTTTGELFF	TGCGCCAGCAGCACTACTACCGGGGAGCTGTTTTTT
TRBD1	TRBV9	TRBJ1-2	-	CASSQGGGWDYTF	TGTGCCAGCAGCCAGGGGGGCGGGTGGGACTACACCTTC
-	TRBV5-1	TRBJ2-7	-	CASSLALTASYEQYF	TGCGCCAGCAGCTTGGCCCTGACAGCCTCCTACGAGCAGTACTTC
-	TRBV7-3	TRBJ1-6	-	CASSLTSGGSVDSPLHF	TGTGCCAGCAGCTTAACTAGTGGGGGGAGCGTCGATTCACCCCTCCACTTT
TRBD1	TRBV28	TRBJ1-6	once	CASSLTDRGGAPLHF	TGTGCCAGCAGTCTAACCGACAGGGGGGGAGCACCCCTCCACTTT
-	TRBV10-3	TRBJ1-5	-	CAISPTDQPQHF	TGTGCCATCAGCCCGACAGATCAGCCCCAGCATTTT
-	TRBV19	TRBJ1-2	-	CASSIGQSYGYTF	TGTGCCAGTAGTATTGGACAGTCCTATGGCTACACCTTC
TRBD2	TRBV2	TRBJ2-3	-	CASSAQGGREIGSTQYF	TGTGCCAGCAGTGCGCAGGGAGGGAGAGAAATCGGTAGTACGCAGTATTTT
-	TRBV6-4	TRBJ2-1	-	CASSDVIEQFF	TGTGCCAGCAGTGACGTCATAGAGCAGTTCTTC
-	TRBV2	TRBJ2-4	-	CASSARTPHEYIQYF	TGTGCCAGCAGTGCCCGGACACCCCACGAGTACATTCAGTACTTC
TRBD2	TRBV7-8	TRBJ2-2	-	CASSKSSGADTGELFF	TGTGCCAGCAGCAAGTCTAGCGGGGCGGACACCGGGGAGCTGTTTTTT
TRBD1	TRBV10-3	TRBJ2-3	-	CAIAEPHRGSTDTQYF	TGTGCCATCGCAGAACCCCACAGGGGAAGCACAGATACGCAGTATTTT
TRBD1	TRBV28	TRBJ2-5	-	CASSSVTGTGYQETQYF	TGTGCCAGCAGCTCGGTAACCGGGACAGGGTACCAAGAGACCCAGTACTTC
-	TRBV7-9	TRBJ1-2	-	CASSLPNGQFGLRDLGYTF	TGTGCCAGCAGCCTACCAAACGGACAGTTCGGATTGCGGGATCTTGGCTACACCTTC
TRBD2	TRBV18	TRBJ2-7	-	CASSGGTTREQYF	TGTGCCAGCTCCGGGGGGACTACGCGGGAGCAGTACTTC
TRBD2	TRBV7-2	TRBJ2-1	-	CASSLIPGLAGGNEQFF	TGTGCCAGCAGCTTGATTCCGGGACTAGCGGGGGGAAATGAGCAGTTCTTC
-	TRBV30	TRBJ1-1	-	CAWSVRGSEAFF	TGTGCCTGGAGTGTACGAGGCAGTGAAGCTTTCTTT
-	TRBV2	TRBJ2-5	once	CASSAGVGTQYF	TGTGCCAGCAGCGCAGGAGTTGGGACCCAGTACTTC
TRBD2	TRBV5-5	TRBJ2-3	-	CASSSTPTSSADTQYF	TGTGCCAGCAGCTCTACCCCGACTAGCTCCGCAGATACGCAGTATTTT
TRBD1	TRBV5-1	TRBJ1-2	-	CASSSGTGGPGYTF	TGCGCCAGCAGCTCGGGAACAGGGGGCCCGGGCTACACCTTC
TRBD1	TRBV5-1	TRBJ1-1	-	CASDPVAGGDFTEAFF	TGCGCCAGCGACCCAGTGGCAGGGGGAGATTTTACTGAAGCTTTCTTT
-	TRBV2	TRBJ1-5	once	CASSITGGPQHF	TGTGCCAGCAGTATTACAGGTGGGCCCCAGCATTTT
TRBD1	TRBV2	TRBJ2-5	-	CASTSQQGAGETQYF	TGTGCCAGCACCTCCCAACAGGGGGCAGGGGAGACCCAGTACTTC
-	TRBV6-1	TRBJ1-1	-	CASSFWGGGTEAFF	TGTGCCAGCAGTTTTTGGGGAGGGGGCACTGAAGCTTTCTTT
-	TRBV28	TRBJ1-4	-	CASSPTGRGQNEKLFF	TGTGCCAGCAGTCCAACCGGTCGAGGACAGAATGAAAAACTGTTTTTT
TRBD1	TRBV10-3	TRBJ2-7	-	CAISGTGGYEQYF	TGTGCCATCAGTGGGACAGGGGGCTACGAGCAGTACTTC
-	TRBV5-4	TRBJ1-3	-	CASSPKDSYDTIYF	TGTGCCAGCAGCCCAAAGGACAGTTACGACACCATATATTTT
TRBD1	TRBV6-6	TRBJ1-1	-	CASRPGTGKNTEAFF	TGTGCCAGCAGGCCCGGGACAGGGAAGAACACTGAAGCTTTCTTT
-	TRBV28	TRBJ1-3	-	CASRSSGAGNTIYF	TGTGCCAGCAGGAGCTCAGGGGCTGGAAACACCATATATTTT
-	TRBV18	TRBJ2-1	-	CASSPDGGLYNEQFF	TGTGCCAGCTCACCCGACGGGGGCCTGTACAATGAGCAGTTCTTC
-	TRBV5-4	TRBJ1-1	-	CASSLGDRRRGNTEAFF	TGTGCCAGCAGCTTGGGAGACAGGAGGCGGGGTAACACTGAAGCTTTCTTT
-	TRBV19	TRBJ1-2	-	CASTSVRQGSYGYTF	TGTGCCAGCACCTCCGTAAGGCAGGGCAGCTATGGCTACACCTTC
TRBD1	TRBV6-5	TRBJ1-1	-	CASRYRGNTEAFF	TGTGCCAGCAGATACAGGGGCAACACTGAAGCTTTCTTT
TRBD2	TRBV10-3	TRBJ2-5	-	CAISEGGGDETQYF	TGTGCCATCAGTGAGGGCGGGGGGGATGAGACCCAGTACTTC
-	TRBV7-2	TRBJ2-3	-	CASSLGSVYADTQYF	TGTGCCAGCAGCTTAGGGTCTGTGTACGCAGATACGCAGTATTTT
-	TRBV4-1	TRBJ2-3	-	CASSRTRGTDTQYF	TGCGCCAGCAGCCGGACCAGGGGCACAGATACGCAGTATTTT